This T cell receptor beta chain is drawn from a study of cytotoxic CD8 clonotypes in ibrutinib-treated CLL. Sequenced by immunoSEQ multiplex PCR; TCRdb stores in-frame clones only, minus some. This sample has approximately 190,000 clones, with approximately 75% found just once. Sequencing was performed on PBMCs, taken after 12 months of ibrutinib treatment. The sequence was collected from a human donor with chronic lymphocytic leukemia.

The CDR3 is CASSPRRGAPHEQYF. CDR3 coding DNA: TGCGCCAGCAGCCCCCGTCGAGGGGCTCCCCACGAGCAGTACTTC. This rearrangement joins TRBV5-1 to TRBJ2-7; D tentatively reads TRBD1 or TRBD2 (5 bases each). The germline V gene encodes CDR1 SGHRS and CDR2 YFSETQ. The V gene lost 4 bases and the J gene lost 5 bases, with 19 bases spanning the gap. The length of the CDR3 is 15 residues.